Shown below are 8 T cell receptor beta chains from a single sample sequenced in a study of blood T cells in healthy people across ages. For the second PCR, which ran for 7 to 11 cycles, a sample-barcoded 5' primer and a J-beta primer mix were used. A single record per CDR3 protein comes from TCRdb applying MiXCR to the 5' RACE reads. The sample yields about 760,000 distinct CDR3 sequences, roughly three fifths seen once. Sequenced sample: blood. The receptors come from a man in his forties in good health.

Notes on this clonotype: The junction and the germline gene differ at one end; a read error may be behind it. This chain uses TRBV15 with TRBJ2-5; 7 bases are shared with TRBD1. Gene TRBJ2-7 matches the end of the DNA better, so the J call may be wrong. The CDR3 length is 17 residues. Germline CDR1 LNHNV, CDR2 YYDKDF (reference sequence). The CDR3: CATSGETQTGLFDEQYF. The DNA of the CDR3 is TGTGCCACCAGCGGAGAGACCCAGACAGGGTTGTTTGACGAGCAGTACTTC.

Details on this clonotype: Sequence at one end of the junction differs from germline and may be a read error. The rearrangement links TRBV5-1 to TRBJ2-5, with 10 positions matching TRBD1. The CDR3 has 15 amino acids. Germline CDR1 SGHRS, CDR2 YFSETQ. CDR3 region: CASSSYRTGGETRYF. The CDR3 coding sequence is TGCGCCAGCAGCTCATACCGGACAGGGGGAGAGACCCGGTACTTC. The full variable domain, in which reference TRBV5-1 and TRBJ2-5 provide the parts outside the CDR3, is KAGVTQTPRYLIKTRGQQVTLSCSPISGHRSVSWYQQTPGQGLQFLFEYFSETQRNKGNFPGRFSGRQFSNSRSEMNVSTLELGDSALYLCASSSYRTGGETRYFGPGTRLLVL.

The chain links TRBV2 to TRBJ2-5, with D possibly matching TRBD2 (9 bases). The J call may be mistaken, given a closer DNA end match to TRBJ2-7. This CDR3 has 13 residues. CDR1 and CDR2 (germline): SNHLY, FYNNEI. As DNA, the CDR3 is TGTGCCAGCACTCCTAGCGGGACAGGCGAGCAGTACTTC. It yields the protein CASTPSGTGEQYF.

In this sample, this clonotype turned up a few times. The CDR3, as DNA: TGTGCCAGCAGCGTCGGGGAAACCTACAATGAGCAGTTCTTC. Amino acid sequence: CASSVGETYNEQFF. The chain recombines TRBV9 with TRBJ2-1, with a tentative D call TRBD2 (5 bases). The length of the CDR3 is 14 residues. The ends were cut back, 2 bases at V and 2 bases at J, with 8 bases in the middle. CDR1 is SGDLS and CDR2 is YYNGEE in the germline V gene.

V is TRBV12-5 and J is TRBJ2-5; 8 nucleotides align to TRBD1. The end of the DNA is better explained by TRBJ2-7, so the J call may be wrong. CDR3 size: 15 residues. Germline lookup yields CDR1 LGHNT and CDR2 FRNRAP. The CDR3 sequence: CASGLVRTGCGEQYF. In DNA, the CDR3 is TGTGCTAGTGGTTTGGTCCGGACAGGGTGTGGCGAGCAGTACTTC.

This clonotype was picked up a small number of times. Being one base from a much bigger clone, this may be a read error. The V call is TRBV5-1, the J call TRBJ2-1, with D perhaps being TRBD1 or TRBD2 (5 bases each). This CDR3 spans 16 amino acids. From germline, CDR1 is SGHRS and CDR2 YFSETQ. Between the trimmed V and J ends, which lost 2 bases and 8 bases, there was a span of 20 bases. This CDR3 is CASSLLGAGGIDEQFF. CDR3 bases: TGCGCCAGCAGCTTATTAGGGGCAGGAGGTATCGATGAGCAGTTCTTC.

V is TRBV25-1 and J is TRBJ2-3; maybe TRBD2 (5 bases). This CDR3 contains 13 residues. V was clipped by 4 bases and J by 9 bases, with 14 bases between them. Germline V lookup: CDR1 MGHDK, CDR2 SYGVNS. The CDR3: CASSALGRGTQYF. Written as DNA, the CDR3 is TGTGCCAGCAGTGCGCTTGGGAGAGGCACGCAGTATTTT. The whole variable domain, remainder taken from reference TRBV25-1 and TRBJ2-3, is EADIYQTPRYLVIGTGKKITLECSQTMGHDKMYWYQQDPGMELHLIHYSYGVNSTEKGDLSSESTVSRIRTEHFPLTLESARPSHTSQYLCASSALGRGTQYFGPGTRLTVL.

The chain carries TRBV7-9 and TRBJ1-5, with 7 positions matching TRBD1. The CDR3 is 15 amino acids. CDR1 and CDR2 (germline): SEHNR, FQNEAQ (reference sequence). Losses at the gene ends were 4 bases for V and 2 bases for J; bases not matched to a gene: 5. The CDR3 region has the DNA TGTGCCAGCAGCTCGCAGGGGGGTGGCAATCAGCCCCAGCATTTT. Protein: CASSSQGGGNQPQHF.